A single sample is the source of the 25 T cell receptor beta chains below, sequenced in a study of T cells in localized non-small cell lung cancer. Data came from immunoSEQ multiplex PCR; TCRdb stores just in-frame clones and leaves some out. Of 2,500 to 3,500 clones in the sample, approximately 17% were seen once. Sequenced material: lung tumor tissue, taken before any cancer treatment. All receptors derive from a man between 35 and 75 years old with stage I lung adenocarcinoma.

J is TRBJ1-3 and V is TRBV28; D may be TRBD1 (5 bases). Germline V CDR1 and CDR2: MDHEN, SYDVKM. CDR3 size: 20 residues. Between the trimmed V and J ends, which lost 7 bases and 0 bases, there was a span of 28 bases. CDR3 sequence reads: CASTSVWGRFDPFSGNTIYF. CDR3 DNA sequence: TGTGCCAGCACTTCCGTTTGGGGGAGATTCGATCCCTTCTCTGGAAACACCATATATTTT.

CDR3 loop: CASRQGKETQYF. The DNA of the CDR3 is TGTGCCAGTCGACAGGGGAAAGAGACCCAGTACTTC. The chain couples TRBV28 to TRBJ2-5; 8 nucleotides line up with TRBD1. The CDR3 sequence is 12 residues long. Germline values: CDR1 MDHEN, CDR2 SYDVKM. Trimming cost V 9 bases and J 3 bases; bases outside gene matches: 3.

By share of the sample, this clone is medium-sized. At one of its ends the junction is not consistent with the germline gene, which may arise from a read error. The J gene is TRBJ2-1, the V gene TRBV6-8; D is ambiguous. The germline V gene encodes CDR1 MNHGY and CDR2 SAAAGT. The CDR3 contains 15 residues. CDR3 nucleotide sequence: TGTGCCAGCAGTGACTCTGCGGAATCCTACAATGAGCAGTTCTTC. It codes for CASSDSAESYNEQFF.

This clone was recorded a few times. This chain connects TRBV11-3 to TRBJ2-7, with D perhaps TRBD1 (5 bases). Germline values: CDR1 SGHNT, CDR2 YENEEA. Trimming left V 3 bases short and J 3 bases short, with 12 bases between. CDR3 length: 14 amino acids. CDR3: CASSLGGAGYEQYV. The CDR3 DNA reads as TGTGCCAGCAGCTTGGGTGGGGCAGGCTACGAGCAGTACGTC.

This chain joins TRBV6-8 and TRBJ2-6; no definite D call. V lost 4 bases, J lost 0 bases, and 7 bases lay in between. CDR3 length: 15 amino acids. Per the germline V gene, CDR1 is MNHGY and CDR2 is SAAAGT. The chain's CDR3 is CASSSESSGANVLTF. The CDR3, as DNA: TGTGCCAGCAGTTCCGAAAGCTCTGGGGCCAACGTCCTGACTTTC.

The rearrangement links TRBV11-1 to TRBJ1-4; 7 positions agree with TRBD1. The V gene's germline CDR1 is SGHAT and CDR2 FQDESV (reference sequence). This CDR3 is 17 amino acids long. The V and J ends lost 5 bases and 1 base, in that order; junction bases with no gene match: 10. DNA for the CDR3: TGTGCCAGCAGCCGATTGACAGGGTCGGAAACTAATGAAAAACTGTTTTTT. Its protein is CASSRLTGSETNEKLFF.

By frequency in the sample, this clone is medium-sized. The gene calls are TRBV6-8 and TRBJ2-7, with TRBD2 as a possible D gene (6 bases). Germline values: CDR1 MNHGY, CDR2 SAAAGT. The CDR3 loop spans 13 amino acids. Trimming removed 6 bases at V and 2 bases at J, with 11 bases between. The CDR3 sequence is CASSLGGTYEQYF. The CDR3 DNA sequence: TGTGCCAGCAGCCTCGGGGGAACCTACGAGCAGTACTTC.

A few counts support this clone. The CDR3 is CASSLGQGVYEPQHF. The CDR3, as DNA: TGTGCCAGCAGCTTAGGACAGGGGGTGTATGAGCCCCAGCATTTT. The gene calls are TRBV6-8 and TRBJ1-5; 10 nucleotides align to TRBD1. After removal of 6 bases from V and 8 bases from J, the junction contained 10 bases not matched to a gene. CDR1 and CDR2 from the germline V gene are MNHGY and SAAAGT. CDR3 size: 15 residues.

Sample share makes this clone large (0.1 to 1%). The genes are TRBV11-3 and TRBJ2-1, with D possibly matching TRBD2 (6 bases). This CDR3 has 15 amino acids. The germline gives CDR1 SGHNT, CDR2 YENEEA. Between the trimmed V and J ends, which lost 5 bases and 2 bases, there was a span of 13 bases. The CDR3 bases are TGTGCCAGCAGCCCGACGGGGGTCCCCTACAATGAGCAGTTCTTC. Translating gives CASSPTGVPYNEQFF.

This clone was detected only a few times. The gene calls are TRBV6-8 and TRBJ1-1; tentative D call: TRBD1 (5 bases). Germline V gene data show CDR1 as MNHGY and CDR2 as SAAAGT. This CDR3 comprises 13 residues. Trimming shortened V by 5 bases and J by 11 bases, and 18 bases separated the two germline ends. The CDR3, as DNA: TGTGCCAGCAGTGACGGGGGGGTCCTGCAGGCTTTCTTT. This sequence encodes CASSDGGVLQAFF.

This clone turned up a few times. The CDR3 is CASSLYRAGDTIYF. CDR3 DNA: TGTGCCAGCAGCTTGTACAGGGCCGGGGACACCATATATTTT. The chain has TRBV11-3 and TRBJ1-3; a possible D gene is TRBD1 (6 bases). The V end was cut by 3 bases, the J end by 8 bases, with 14 bases between. This CDR3 comprises 14 residues. Germline V gives CDR1 SGHNT, CDR2 YENEEA.

The chain's CDR3 is CASRRDRATGELFF. CDR3 DNA: TGTGCCAGTAGGAGGGACAGAGCCACCGGGGAGCTGTTTTTT. The genes are TRBV19 and TRBJ2-2; 7 nucleotides agree with TRBD1. Trimming at V came to 6 bases and at J to 4 bases, leaving 5 bases not matched to a gene. The V gene's germline CDR1 is LNHDA and CDR2 SQIVND (reference sequence). This CDR3 has 14 residues.

V usage is TRBV18 and J usage is TRBJ2-1; TRBD1 aligns across 11 bases. Per germline, CDR1 KGHSH and CDR2 LQKENI. J was trimmed by 7 bases and V by 4 bases; bases with no gene match: 9. CDR3 length: 16 residues. The CDR3: CASSRTGTGGVNEQFF. Written as DNA, the CDR3 is TGTGCCAGCTCACGTACCGGGACAGGGGGTGTGAATGAGCAGTTCTTC.

This chain uses TRBV11-3 with TRBJ2-7; 7 nucleotides match TRBD1. V gave up 4 bases and J gave up 0 bases; unmatched junction bases: 6. This CDR3 is 15 amino acids long. Germline loops: CDR1 SGHNT, CDR2 YENEEA. The CDR3 bases are TGTGCCAGCAGCTCAGACAGGGCGGACTCCTACGAGCAGTACGTC. It translates to CASSSDRADSYEQYV.

The CDR3: CASKNSGRGPHEQYF. The CDR3 coding sequence is TGTGCCAGCAAAAATAGCGGGAGAGGCCCCCACGAGCAGTACTTC. This sequence joins TRBV6-8 and TRBJ2-7, with 9 bases matching TRBD2. The germline V gene has CDR1 MNHGY and CDR2 SAAAGT. This CDR3 contains 15 residues. After removal of 7 bases from V and 5 bases from J, the junction contained 12 bases not matched to a gene.

The chain employs TRBV29-1 and TRBJ2-2; D remains ambiguous. This CDR3 spans 12 amino acids. The germline V gene encodes CDR1 SQVTM and CDR2 ANQGSEA. Trimming left V 5 bases short and J 1 base short, with 5 bases between. The CDR3 sequence is CSVRGNTGELFF. As DNA, the CDR3 is TGCAGCGTTAGAGGGAACACCGGGGAGCTGTTTTTT.

This clone occurred a few times. The chain carries TRBV6-8 and TRBJ1-4; TRBD1 aligns across 8 bases. Germline-derived CDR1 and CDR2 are MNHGY and SAAAGT. The junction had 6 bases not matched to a gene; V was cut back by 7 bases and J by 5 bases. This CDR3 has 14 residues. The CDR3: CASKDRAENEKLFF. The CDR3 DNA reads as TGTGCCAGCAAGGACAGGGCTGAAAATGAAAAACTGTTTTTT.

This clone is categorized as medium-sized. This chain uses TRBV11-3 with TRBJ2-1, with D possibly matching TRBD1 (6 bases). V lost 3 bases to trimming and J lost 10 bases, with 19 bases between them. This CDR3 comprises 15 residues. Germline CDR1 SGHNT, CDR2 YENEEA. CDR3 loop: CASSFLGQQDLEQFF. CDR3 sequence (DNA): TGTGCCAGCAGCTTCCTGGGACAACAAGACCTAGAGCAGTTCTTC.

This clone was seen only a few times. The V call is TRBV18, the J call TRBJ2-5, with D tentatively TRBD2 (6 bases). V lost 4 bases and J lost 1, with 13 bases in between. This CDR3 has 15 amino acids. Looked up from germline, CDR1 is KGHSH and CDR2 is LQKENI. The CDR3 DNA reads as TGTGCCAGCTCACACTCCCCCGGGGGCCAAGAGACCCAGTACTTC. Protein: CASSHSPGGQETQYF.

The chain employs TRBV6-8 and TRBJ1-2, with 7 bases lining up with TRBD1. CDR3 length: 14 residues. After removal of 6 bases from V and 4 bases from J, the junction contained 8 bases not matched to a gene. Germline CDR1 reads MNHGY; CDR2 reads SAAAGT. In nucleotides, the CDR3 is TGTGCCAGCAGACCTCCGGGACAGACCTATGGCTACACCTTC. Amino acid sequence: CASRPPGQTYGYTF.

The J gene is TRBJ1-1, the V gene TRBV18, with TRBD1 identical over 7 bases. J gave up 1 base and V 6 bases, and 5 bases lay outside the gene matches. Germline values: CDR1 KGHSH, CDR2 LQKENI. CDR3 length: 14 amino acids. The CDR3 is CASSPTGENTEAFF. CDR3 nucleotides: TGTGCCAGCTCCCCTACAGGGGAGAACACTGAAGCTTTCTTT.

This clone rates as medium-sized. The chain joins TRBV6-8 to TRBJ1-1; 7 nucleotides match TRBD1. Trimming at V came to 4 bases and at J to 2 bases, leaving 7 bases not matched to a gene. This CDR3 has 15 residues. In germline, CDR1 is MNHGY, CDR2 SAAAGT. As DNA, the CDR3 is TGTGCCAGCAGTTCCCGACAGGGTACTAACACTGAAGCTTTCTTT. This codes for CASSSRQGTNTEAFF.

In its sample, this clone was seen a few times. This rearrangement joins TRBV21-1 to TRBJ2-7; the listed D gene, TRBD1, was not tested against the DNA. TRBV21-1 is labeled a pseudogene. The CDR3 covers 14 residues. CDR3 sequence (DNA): TGTGCCAGCAGTTGGGCCTCATCAGGATACGAGCAGTACTTC. Protein sequence: CASSWASSGYEQYF.

The gene calls are TRBV19 and TRBJ1-3; D might be TRBD1 (5 bases). Trimming shortened V by 3 bases and J by 1 base, and 16 bases separated the two germline ends. CDR3 length: 17 residues. Per germline, CDR1 LNHDA and CDR2 SQIVND (reference sequence). This chain's CDR3 is CASSIGTPEGSGNTIYF. CDR3 nucleotide sequence: TGTGCCAGTAGTATCGGGACTCCGGAGGGGTCTGGAAACACCATATATTTT.

This clone was found a few times. The chain joins TRBV9 to TRBJ1-5; perhaps TRBD1 as D (6 bases). Germline V gene sequence: CDR1 SGDLS, CDR2 YYNGEE. This CDR3 has 17 amino acids. Trimming shortened V by 5 bases and J by 2 bases, and 20 bases separated the two germline ends. Here the CDR3 DNA reads TGTGCCAGCAGTGTGAGAGAAGGGGGATACGGCAATCAGCCCCAGCATTTT. It is translated as CASSVREGGYGNQPQHF.